This TCR beta chain is drawn from a study of identical twins. Trimming removed 4 bases from V and 5 bases from J, with 11 bases in between. Germline CDR1 reads LGHDT; CDR2 reads YNNKEL (reference sequence). This CDR3 comprises 14 residues. Template switching, a step in the protocol, added a universal primer site, and cDNA carried unique molecular identifiers. MiXCR, applied by TCRdb to the 5' RACE reads, yields one record per CDR3 protein. Of hundreds of thousands of distinct CDR3 sequences listed, 5.5% to 7.5% are singletons. With no exceptions, donors were healthy Caucasians. The receptor's source is a man aged 18 to 30 in good health. Sequencing was carried out using naive T cells sorted from blood. The chain couples TRBV3-1 to TRBJ1-4; a possible D gene is TRBD1 (5 bases). The CDR3 loop is CASSRGLINEKLFF. The CDR3 coding sequence is TGTGCCAGCAGCCGGGGACTCATAAATGAAAAACTGTTTTTT.